This T cell receptor (beta chain) was documented in a study of neurological immune-mediated disorders. This clonotype has ten or more counts. The V and J ends lost 6 bases and 0 bases respectively, with 12 bases between them. Germline V CDR1 and CDR2: MNHEY, SMNVEV (reference sequence). The CDR3 runs 14 residues. The cDNA was synthesized by means of template-switch 5'RACE, which was carried out with 10-nucleotide random UMIs. In every sequencing run, more than 170 million TCR-beta sequences were generated from 15-18 subjects. TCRdb re-analysed the 5' RACE reads in MiXCR, keeping a single row per CDR3 protein. The sample holds roughly 71,000 distinct CDR3 sequences, approximately 4.1% seen once.

Sequencing was carried out using PBMCs. The TCR sequence derives from a young man with multiple sclerosis. The chain recombines TRBV27 with TRBJ2-7; D may be TRBD2 (5 bases). CDR3 nucleotides: TGTGCCAGCAGCTGGAATAGCGTCTCCTACGAGCAGTACTTC. This gives the protein CASSWNSVSYEQYF.